The 9 T cell receptor beta chains below all came from one sample that was sequenced in a study of CD8 T cells in ankylosing spondylitis. Using its own MiXCR run on the 5' RACE reads, TCRdb lists one record per CDR3 protein. The repertoire includes about 250,000 distinct CDR3 sequences, 8% to 11% of them detected once, and about 3% sits in the top ten. What was sequenced was blood, either unsorted or a sorted T cell fraction (not recorded which). The receptors originated from a male donor with ankylosing spondylitis or in good health (not recorded which).

The sample holds many counts of this clonotype. The J gene is TRBJ1-1, the V gene TRBV29-1, with D maybe TRBD1 (5 bases). V was shortened by 4 bases and J by 3 bases, with 15 bases between the two germline ends. In germline, CDR1 is SQVTM, CDR2 ANQGSEA. This CDR3 region has 14 residues. The chain's CDR3 is CSVASGWVDTEAFF. In DNA, the CDR3 is TGCAGCGTTGCGTCAGGGTGGGTGGACACTGAAGCTTTCTTT.

This clonotype was observed at least ten times. The chain uses TRBV20-1 and TRBJ2-5; the match to TRBD2 covers 10 bases. Germline loops: CDR1 DFQATT, CDR2 SNEGSKA (reference sequence). V lost 4 bases, J lost 3 bases, and 2 bases stayed unmatched. The CDR3 extends over 13 amino acids. The CDR3 DNA reads as TGCAGTGCTACCGGGACTAGCGAAGAGACCCAGTACTTC. Its translation is CSATGTSEETQYF.

This chain connects TRBV15 to TRBJ2-5; TRBD1 aligns across 9 bases. Germline CDR1 reads LNHNV; CDR2 reads YYDKDF (reference sequence). V was clipped by 1 base and J by 6 bases; unmatched bases: 6. This CDR3 is built from 15 residues. The DNA for the CDR3 is TGTGCCACCAGCAGAGTAGGGGACAGGGAACAGACCCAGTACTTC. It encodes CATSRVGDREQTQYF.

The chain carries TRBV3-1 and TRBJ2-1; D may match TRBD1 or TRBD2 (5 bases each). The CDR3 sequence is 15 residues long. Germline V gene lookup returns CDR1 LGHDT and CDR2 YNNKEL (reference sequence). With 0 bases removed from V and 4 bases from J, the gap between germline ends came to 10 bases. CDR3 sequence reads: CASSQDGAPYNEQFF. CDR3 in DNA: TGTGCCAGCAGCCAAGACGGGGCCCCTTACAATGAGCAGTTCTTC.

There are many counts of this clonotype. This sequence joins TRBV19 and TRBJ2-1; TRBD2 might be the D (6 bases). Germline CDR1 and CDR2: LNHDA and SQIVND (reference sequence). Between the trimmed V and J ends, which lost 3 bases and 8 bases, there was a span of 17 bases. The CDR3 loop spans 15 amino acids. The CDR3 loop reads CASSILAVGGDEQFF. The DNA of the CDR3 is TGTGCCAGTAGTATCCTGGCGGTGGGAGGAGATGAGCAGTTCTTC.

This clonotype appeared many times. This chain links TRBV20-1 with TRBJ2-3; TRBD2 is a possible D gene (6 bases). Germline V gene sequence: CDR1 DFQATT, CDR2 SNEGSKA (reference sequence). Trimming took 2 bases from V and 8 from J, leaving 17 bases between them. This CDR3 is 14 amino acids long. CDR3 protein: CSARKGGEGSTQYF. The CDR3 nucleotides are TGCAGTGCTAGAAAGGGCGGGGAAGGCTCTACGCAGTATTTT.

This clonotype was observed many times. The rearrangement joins TRBV6-1 to TRBJ1-5, with D unresolved. Trimming cost V 6 bases and J 4 bases, with 10 bases left between them. The CDR3 contains 13 residues. Germline V lookup: CDR1 MNHNS, CDR2 SASEGT. The CDR3 DNA reads TGTGCCAGCAGGCTCGACCGAAATCAGCCCCAGCATTTT. It codes for CASRLDRNQPQHF.

The sample holds many counts of this clonotype. J is TRBJ1-6 and V is TRBV5-1; 8 positions match TRBD1. Germline V gene data show CDR1 as SGHRS and CDR2 as YFSETQ. The CDR3 has 15 residues. Trimming at V came to 2 bases and at J to 7 bases, leaving 5 bases not matched to a gene. CDR3 bases: TGCGCCAGCAGCTTTTACGGACAGGGAAATTCACCCCTCCACTTT. It yields the protein CASSFYGQGNSPLHF.

This clonotype was picked up many times. The V call is TRBV10-3, the J call TRBJ2-5; D gene ambiguous. The CDR3 is 13 amino acids. V shed 5 bases and J shed 5 bases, with 12 bases lying between them. The V gene's germline CDR1 is ENHRY and CDR2 SYGVKD. The CDR3 spells CAISKNSRETQYF. CDR3 sequence (DNA): TGTGCCATCAGTAAGAACAGTCGGGAGACCCAGTACTTC.